A selection of T cell receptor beta chains follows, all from one sample in a study of T cell repertoires in cytomegalovirus infection. TCRdb analysed the reads with MiXCR anew, one entry per CDR3 protein. The data hold 70,000 to 75,000 distinct CDR3 sequences, with 4% observed a single time. The specimen sequenced was PBMCs. The receptors derive from a human donor in good health (CMV status not recorded). Some clones in this sample may be carry-over from other donors' samples. The CDR3 runs from the conserved cysteine through the conserved F or W. The D gene is left open where the match is weak. Clone size, where shown, is once, few, many, or a class for clones that have expanded.

j_call clone_size d_call v_call cdr3_aa cdr3_nt
TRBJ1-3 few NA TRBV28 CASTLLGNTIYF TGTGCCAGCACCCTATTAGGAAACACCATATATTTT
TRBJ2-3 many NA TRBV7-8 CASSSRDPLRDTQYF TGTGCCAGCAGCTCGCGGGACCCTCTCAGAGATACGCAGTATTTT
TRBJ2-1 many NA TRBV7-2 CASNQGGGNDEQFF TGTGCCAGCAACCAGGGGGGAGGGAACGATGAGCAGTTCTTC
TRBJ1-5 many TRBD1 TRBV7-2 CASSQTTGAPQHF TGTGCCAGCAGCCAGACAACAGGGGCGCCCCAGCATTTT
TRBJ2-1 many NA TRBV7-9 CASSHEPGIEQFF TGTGCCAGCAGCCACGAGCCCGGGATTGAGCAGTTCTTC
TRBJ2-1 many TRBD2 TRBV7-2 CASSLSGGSGNEQFF TGTGCCAGCAGCCTCAGCGGGGGGTCAGGGAATGAGCAGTTCTTC
TRBJ2-1 many TRBD1 TRBV7-9 CASSAGQGANNEQFF TGTGCCAGCAGCGCCGGACAGGGGGCCAACAATGAGCAGTTCTTC
TRBJ2-7 many NA TRBV20-1 CSARYGGYEQYF TGCAGTGCTAGATACGGAGGCTACGAGCAGTACTTC
TRBJ1-2 many TRBD1 TRBV10-3 CAISESWDSYGYTF TGTGCCATCAGTGAGTCGTGGGACAGCTATGGCTACACCTTC
TRBJ2-2 many NA TRBV7-6 CASSLGLGYTGELFF TGTGCCAGCAGCTTAGGACTAGGATATACCGGGGAGCTGTTTTTT
TRBJ2-1 many TRBD2 TRBV12-3/TRBV12-4 CASSFLADWGNEQFF TGTGCCAGCAGCTTCCTAGCGGACTGGGGGAATGAGCAGTTCTTC
TRBJ1-3 NA NA TRBV15 CATTRPGLTGNTIYF TGTGCCACCACTCGGCCAGGGCTCACGGGAAACACCATATATTTT
TRBJ1-1 many TRBD1 TRBV7-2 CASSLDRVMNTEAFF TGTGCCAGCAGCTTGGACAGGGTCATGAACACTGAAGCTTTCTTT
TRBJ2-5 few TRBD1 TRBV11-2 CASSSRGLETQYF TGTGCCAGCAGCTCCAGGGGGCTGGAGACCCAGTACTTC
TRBJ2-2 many TRBD2 TRBV7-2 CASSGLVGGELFF TGTGCCAGCAGCGGACTAGTAGGCGGGGAGCTGTTTTTT
TRBJ2-1 many TRBD1 TRBV12-3/TRBV12-4 CASSPQGTGNGEQFF TGTGCCAGCAGTCCCCAGGGGACAGGGAATGGGGAGCAGTTCTTC
TRBJ2-1 many TRBD2 TRBV6-2/TRBV6-3 CASLIAGGANEQFF TGTGCCAGTCTAATAGCGGGAGGGGCTAATGAGCAGTTCTTC
TRBJ1-1 many NA TRBV7-6 CASSSAGTPRTEAFF TGTGCCAGCAGCTCCGCCGGGACCCCACGCACTGAAGCTTTCTTT
TRBJ2-5 many TRBD2 TRBV6-8 CASSYLREGELATQYF TGTGCCAGCAGTTACCTTCGGGAGGGGGAGTTGGCGACCCAGTACTTC
TRBJ2-7 NA TRBD2 TRBV7-2 CASSLEGISGGRYWGSYEQYF TGTGCCAGCAGCTTGGAGGGTATTAGCGGGGGACGCTACTGGGGTTCCTACGAGCAGTACTTC
TRBJ2-5 NA NA TRBV20-1 CSARERVTETQYF TGCAGTGCTAGAGAGCGGGTCACGGAGACCCAGTACTTC
TRBJ2-7 many NA TRBV7-2 CASSRTDFYEQYF TGTGCCAGCAGCCGGACAGATTTCTACGAGCAGTACTTC
TRBJ1-1 many NA TRBV5-1 CASSFQTSDTEAFF TGCGCCAGCAGCTTCCAGACCAGCGACACTGAAGCTTTCTTT
TRBJ2-7 many NA TRBV6-2/TRBV6-3 CASRTIGTKEQYF TGTGCCAGCAGGACGATCGGGACAAAAGAGCAGTACTTC
TRBJ1-2 many TRBD1 TRBV7-8 CASSRDSYSDYGYTF TGTGCCAGCAGCCGGGACAGCTACTCGGACTATGGCTACACCTTC
TRBJ1-1 many NA TRBV25-1 CASTGVGGNTEAFF TGTGCCAGCACGGGAGTGGGGGGAAACACTGAAGCTTTCTTT
TRBJ2-1 many TRBD1 TRBV7-2 CASSQRQGRLSYNEQFF TGTGCCAGCAGCCAAAGACAGGGGCGCCTCTCCTACAATGAGCAGTTCTTC
TRBJ2-3 few TRBD2 TRBV7-2 CASSLGGGTRKLRDTQYF TGTGCCAGCAGCTTAGGGGGTGGGACTAGGAAATTACGGGATACGCAGTATTTT
TRBJ1-2 few NA TRBV7-2 CASSLDLGKGYGYTF TGTGCCAGCAGCTTAGATCTGGGAAAAGGCTATGGCTACACCTTC
TRBJ1-3 many NA TRBV7-2 CASSLDRSISGNTIYF TGTGCCAGCAGCTTAGACAGGAGTATCTCTGGAAACACCATATATTTT
TRBJ2-7 NA NA TRBV28 CASSMGLTGYEQYF TGTGCCAGCAGTATGGGACTGACTGGCTACGAGCAGTACTTC
TRBJ1-2 many NA TRBV27 CASRAPPGDPNYGYTF TGTGCCAGCAGAGCCCCCCCGGGCGACCCTAACTATGGCTACACCTTC
TRBJ1-2 many NA TRBV6-8 CASSSRTVTNYGYTF TGTGCCAGCAGCTCACGGACAGTGACTAACTATGGCTACACCTTC
TRBJ1-3 many NA TRBV4-1 CASSQDQVARGGNTIYF TGCGCCAGCAGCCAAGATCAGGTGGCTCGGGGTGGAAACACCATATATTTT
TRBJ1-1 many NA TRBV7-2 CASSHRQAIMNTEAFF TGTGCCAGCAGCCACAGACAAGCCATAATGAACACTGAAGCTTTCTTT
TRBJ2-7 many NA TRBV5-3 CASSLDGGGVYEQYF TGTGCCAGCAGCTTGGACGGGGGTGGGGTATACGAGCAGTACTTC
TRBJ1-1 many NA TRBV12-3/TRBV12-4 CASSFRENTEAFF TGTGCCAGCAGTTTCCGGGAGAACACTGAAGCTTTCTTT
TRBJ2-1 many NA TRBV20-1 CSAPRPGEFF TGCAGTGCGCCCAGACCCGGGGAGTTCTTC
TRBJ1-4 many TRBD1 TRBV6-2/TRBV6-3 CASSYSGTGNEKLFF TGTGCCAGCAGTTACTCTGGGACAGGGAATGAAAAACTGTTTTTT
TRBJ2-3 many NA TRBV12-3/TRBV12-4 CASSWTNPPTDTQYF TGTGCCAGCAGTTGGACCAACCCCCCGACAGATACGCAGTATTTT
TRBJ1-6 many NA TRBV6-2/TRBV6-3 CASSFGGSGVHSPLHF TGTGCCAGCAGTTTCGGGGGATCCGGGGTCCATTCACCCCTCCACTTT
TRBJ2-7 many TRBD1 TRBV28 CASSPMLSGTGVEQYF TGTGCCAGCAGTCCCATGCTCTCCGGGACAGGGGTCGAGCAGTACTTC
TRBJ2-3 many TRBD2 TRBV7-2 CASSLTGGQDTQYF TGTGCCAGCAGCTTAACGGGGGGGCAAGATACGCAGTATTTT
TRBJ1-5 many NA TRBV7-9 CASSSDSIYQPQHF TGTGCCAGCAGTTCCGACAGCATCTATCAGCCCCAGCATTTT
TRBJ2-3 many TRBD2 TRBV7-8 CASSSYSGRSDTQYF TGTGCCAGCAGCTCCTATAGCGGGAGGTCAGATACGCAGTATTTT
TRBJ2-1 many TRBD2 TRBV12-3/TRBV12-4 CASSRLAAGEQFF TGTGCCAGCAGCCGCCTAGCGGCAGGTGAGCAGTTCTTC
TRBJ2-3 few TRBD2 TRBV29-1 CSVDGGGPTDTQYF TGCAGCGTTGATGGGGGAGGGCCAACAGATACGCAGTATTTT
TRBJ1-2 many NA TRBV7-8 CASSLVGDGYTF TGTGCCAGCAGCTTAGTAGGAGATGGCTACACCTTC
TRBJ2-5 many NA TRBV7-2 CASRDNAEDSKTQYF TGTGCCAGCAGAGACAATGCCGAGGACAGTAAGACCCAGTACTTC
TRBJ1-2 many NA TRBV7-8 CASSLGGYGYTF TGTGCCAGCAGCTTAGGGGGCTATGGCTACACCTTC
TRBJ2-2 many NA TRBV20-1 CSAGRAGPGELFF TGCAGTGCGGGACGCGCAGGTCCCGGGGAGCTGTTTTTT
TRBJ1-5 many TRBD1 TRBV6-1 CASSTGGGNQPQHF TGTGCCAGCAGTACAGGGGGGGGCAATCAGCCCCAGCATTTT
TRBJ1-5 many NA TRBV6-2/TRBV6-3 CASSYGTLGGHPQHF TGTGCCAGCAGTTACGGGACCCTTGGGGGCCACCCCCAGCATTTT